The rows below give T cell receptor beta chains drawn from one sample of a study of blood T cell repertoires in COVID-19. Sequenced by immunoSEQ multiplex PCR; TCRdb stores in-frame clones only, minus some. The repertoire holds roughly 220,000 clones, with around 84% as singletons. Source material: peripheral blood. The receptors derive from a man aged 45-60 years who had recovered from COVID-19. Both conserved end residues are part of each CDR3.

v_call: TRBV27; cdr3_aa: CASSLSGGGWYEQYF
v_call: TRBV25-1; cdr3_aa: CASTKRQSSYNEQFF
v_call: TRBV9; cdr3_aa: CASSVGPGQGQNEKLFF
v_call: TRBV2; cdr3_aa: CASRFDRQGGELFF
v_call: TRBV28; cdr3_aa: CASTEGQGWNTEAFF
v_call: TRBV21-1; cdr3_aa: CASSPASTLTYEQYF
v_call: TRBV6-1; cdr3_aa: CASSEGRGRVIYGYTF
v_call: TRBV27; cdr3_aa: CASSLLGGSYEQYF
v_call: TRBV6-1; cdr3_aa: CASSEGPGGFYGYTF
v_call: TRBV6-4; cdr3_aa: CASSDPLAGVVVF
v_call: TRBV11-3; cdr3_aa: CASSLGERLATRSDEQFF
v_call: TRBV10-1; cdr3_aa: CASSESYRGPVAEAFF
v_call: TRBV6-5; cdr3_aa: CASSRQGNYGYTF
v_call: TRBV12-5; cdr3_aa: CASASTSGSSYNEQFF
v_call: TRBV7-2; cdr3_aa: CASSTYKSTVSTQYF
v_call: TRBV19; cdr3_aa: CASSITTSGSYEQYF
v_call: TRBV7-9; cdr3_aa: CASSFWTGRKFF
v_call: TRBV5-1; cdr3_aa: CASSYRTGGDGYTF
v_call: TRBV4-1; cdr3_aa: CASSQGQGYEKLFF
v_call: TRBV28; cdr3_aa: CASSPPGTSGNTIYF
v_call: TRBV7-9; cdr3_aa: CASSLTGPNEQFF
v_call: TRBV28; cdr3_aa: CASSPGGLAGDTGELFF
v_call: TRBV9; cdr3_aa: CASSALLAGGADTQYF
v_call: TRBV3-1/TRBV3-2; cdr3_aa: CASSGTSGTYEQYF
v_call: TRBV30; cdr3_aa: CAWRDSTPETQYF
v_call: TRBV7-2; cdr3_aa: CASSLGGRGNEQFF
v_call: TRBV5-4; cdr3_aa: CASSAQGRGNEKLFF
v_call: TRBV5-1; cdr3_aa: CASSPWAQNTGELFF
v_call: TRBV5-1; cdr3_aa: CASSLASSGTNRKQYF
v_call: TRBV25-1; cdr3_aa: CASSGLAGTDTQYF
v_call: TRBV19; cdr3_aa: CASSTRQSAKNIQYF
v_call: TRBV7-8; cdr3_aa: CASSLAGGGGYNEQFF
v_call: TRBV28; cdr3_aa: CASTTGGASYNEQFF
v_call: TRBV18; cdr3_aa: CASSPLAGLSGANVLTF
v_call: TRBV6-4; cdr3_aa: CASSKKAGWTDTQYF
v_call: TRBV30; cdr3_aa: CAWSIQINTEAFF
v_call: TRBV10-1; cdr3_aa: CASSASRGARNTEAFF
v_call: TRBV2; cdr3_aa: CASNRRGGNQPQHF
v_call: TRBV18; cdr3_aa: CASSPPWAELAKNIQYF
v_call: TRBV3-1/TRBV3-2; cdr3_aa: CASSRRTGGEETQYF
v_call: TRBV19; cdr3_aa: CASSWSGGDEKLFF
v_call: TRBV5-1; cdr3_aa: CASSSRTGATGELFF
v_call: TRBV28; cdr3_aa: CASRTRAGLTSNQPQHF
v_call: TRBV5-1; cdr3_aa: CASSLTSTGGNYGYTF
v_call: TRBV7-2; cdr3_aa: CASSLAVRGNTEAFF
v_call: TRBV9; cdr3_aa: CASSVVLGGNTEAFF
v_call: TRBV19; cdr3_aa: CASRGDRNTEAFF
v_call: TRBV5-1; cdr3_aa: CASSLAWTGPTGELFF
v_call: TRBV20-1; cdr3_aa: CRILAGETQYF
v_call: TRBV19; cdr3_aa: CASNTGSGANVLTF
v_call: TRBV28; cdr3_aa: CASSSIRMMREQYF
v_call: TRBV6-1; cdr3_aa: CASSENLYNNYGYTF
v_call: TRBV7-9; cdr3_aa: CASSSPGTGGLVITDTQYF
v_call: TRBV3-1/TRBV3-2; cdr3_aa: CASRLEPFEAFF
v_call: TRBV10-2; cdr3_aa: CASSESVEGARSVF
v_call: TRBV18; cdr3_aa: CASSPGRGLDTEAFF
v_call: TRBV4-1; cdr3_aa: CASSQLTGSDTEAFF
v_call: TRBV27; cdr3_aa: CASSLAGEVHEQYF
v_call: TRBV15; cdr3_aa: CATSRGSGRSDTQYF